This T cell receptor beta chain was sequenced for a study of blood T cell repertoires in COVID-19. Whole-study context: COVID-19 samples from acute and convalescent phases originated in the United States, Italy and Spain. The cDNA or gDNA used as material had been derived from T cells, B-cell-depleted T cells, or PBMCs.

There are 14 residues in the CDR3. Per germline, CDR1 GTSNPN and CDR2 SVGIG (reference sequence). Germline trimming cut 2 bases from V and 1 base from J; bases unmatched to any gene: 1. Original methodology: Using reference gene primer amplification, nucleated cell counts were estimated. Clones were sequenced by immunoSEQ multiplex PCR, and TCRdb holds only the in-frame ones, with some missing. V and J calls and clone size are those listed in that table; D and trimming were worked out from the DNA. The table shows 300,000 to 350,000 clones, with about 89% occurring only once. The source is a woman aged 45 to 65 with COVID-19, enrolled during active disease. Sequencing was carried out using peripheral blood. The chain combines TRBV30 with TRBJ2-3; 9 bases agree with TRBD2. CDR3: CAWSWTSGTDTQYF. The CDR3 nucleotides read TGTGCCTGGAGTTGGACTAGCGGCACAGATACGCAGTATTTT. The whole variable domain, filled in from reference TRBV30 and TRBJ2-3, reads SQTIHQWPATLVQPVGSPLSLECTVEGTSNPNLYWYRQAAGRGLQLLFYSVGIGQISSEVPQNLSASRPQDRQFILSSKKLLLSDSGFYLCAWSWTSGTDTQYFGPGTRLTVL.